This TCR beta chain appears in the sequencing data of a study of OX40 agonist ivuxolimab in advanced cancers. Assay used: immunoSEQ multiplex PCR; TCRdb lists only in-frame clones, some missing. Of nearly 20,000 clones listed, around 82% are singletons. The CDR3 totals 14 residues. The V end lost 6 bases, the J end lost 3 bases, and 14 bases lay between the germline ends. Germline CDR1 and CDR2: SGHVS and FQNEAQ. V usage is TRBV7-8 and J usage is TRBJ1-2; D gene ambiguous. This clonotype was obtained from an adult with an advanced solid tumor such as melanoma, head and neck, liver or kidney cancer. The material sequenced was CD4+ or CD8+ T cells sorted from blood, taken in a trial of the OX40 agonist ivuxolimab. The CDR3 DNA sequence: TGTGCCAGCAGTCCCTGGGTGGGAGACTATGGCTACACCTTC. It specifies CASSPWVGDYGYTF.